The clone carrying this T cell receptor (beta chain) was observed a single time. In the original processing: Amplification with reference gene primers provided the estimates of nucleated cell counts. The assay was immunoSEQ multiplex PCR, and TCRdb's table has in-frame clones only and misses some. The D gene and trimming were derived from the DNA, and the V and J assignments and clone size from that table. The sample includes approximately 270,000 clones, 89% of them seen just once. This CDR3 is built from 13 residues. V was trimmed by 2 bases and J by 10 bases, leaving 12 bases between them. The germline V gene encodes CDR1 MNHEY and CDR2 SMNVEV (reference sequence). The sample comes from a study of blood T cell repertoires in COVID-19. The overall study: The United States, Italy and Spain were the sources of the acute and convalescent COVID-19 samples. Sample material is recorded as cDNA or gDNA derived from T cells, B-cell-depleted T cells, or PBMCs.

This TCR derives from a man aged 50-60 years with acute or convalescent COVID-19. V gene TRBV27 combines with J gene TRBJ2-1; D might be TRBD1 (5 bases). Sequencing input: peripheral blood. The CDR3 sequence: CASSLGPRTEQFF. CDR3 DNA sequence: TGTGCCAGCAGTTTAGGGCCCAGGACAGAGCAGTTCTTC.